This TCR beta chain came from a study of blood T cell repertoires in COVID-19. Clones were read by immunoSEQ multiplex PCR, and TCRdb kept only the in-frame ones, dropping some. Among over 350,000 clones listed, just under 90% were seen once. The germline CDR1 and CDR2 sequences are SGHTA and FQGNSA. The length of the CDR3 is 19 residues. After removal of 1 base from V and 3 bases from J, the junction contained 8 bases not matched to a gene. This clone was detected only once. Sequencing was done on a sample of PBMCs or T cells enriched from blood (not recorded which). The chain links TRBV7-2 to TRBJ2-3; TRBD2 matches 15 bases. This sequence originates from a woman between 50 and 59 years old who had recovered from COVID-19. This chain's CDR3 is CASSLGTSGGAWWTDTQYF. For the CDR3, the DNA is TGTGCCAGCAGCTTAGGGACTAGCGGGGGGGCGTGGTGGACAGATACGCAGTATTTT.